What follows are 16 T cell receptor beta chains derived from one specimen sequenced in a study of shared clonotypes between healthy human individuals. Produced via immunoSEQ multiplex PCR; TCRdb's table is partial and in-frame only. The sample has millions of clones, about 95% seen once. CD45RO negativity and positive selection for CCR7 defined naive CD8 cells, a population that excluded terminally differentiated effector memory CD45RA+ cells. The sequenced sample was naive CD8+ T cells sorted from blood. The origin of the receptors is a man aged 18 to 29 in good health.

The chain recombines TRBV7-9 with TRBJ2-3; no clear D gene. Trimming left V 5 bases short and J 6 bases short, with 9 bases between. Germline V lookup: CDR1 SEHNR, CDR2 FQNEAQ (reference sequence). The CDR3 spans 12 residues. CDR3: CASSRPDDTQYF. CDR3 nucleotides: TGTGCCAGCAGCCGACCGGATGATACGCAGTATTTT.

The chain combines TRBV7-6 with TRBJ1-4; D remains unclear. CDR1 and CDR2 (germline): SGHVS, FNYEAQ. The CDR3 is made up of 14 amino acids. V shed 3 bases and J shed 7 bases, with 12 bases lying between them. The CDR3, as DNA: TGTGCCAGCAGCTTGGCTGGGTTGGGTGAAAAACTGTTTTTT. Its protein is CASSLAGLGEKLFF. Complete variable domain (other parts from reference TRBV7-6 and TRBJ1-4): GAGVSQSPRYKVTKRGQDVALRCDPISGHVSLYWYRQALGQGPEFLTYFNYEAQQDKSGLPNDRFSAERPEGSISTLTIQRTEQRDSAMYRCASSLAGLGEKLFFGSGTQLSVL.

V is TRBV29-1 and J is TRBJ1-6, with unresolved D. CDR3 length: 16 residues. Germline V CDR1 and CDR2: SQVTM, ANQGSEA. The ends were cut back, 8 bases at V and 0 bases at J, with 17 bases in the middle. The CDR3: CSPRPQAGSYNSPLHF. The CDR3 region has the DNA TGCAGCCCCCGGCCCCAGGCGGGCTCCTATAATTCACCCCTCCACTTT.

This clone was counted once. This sequence joins TRBV10-1 and TRBJ2-5; maybe TRBD1 (5 bases). Trimming removed 2 bases from V and 5 bases from J, with 15 bases in between. The CDR3 has 15 amino acids. CDR1 and CDR2 from the germline V gene are WNHNN and SYGVQD (reference sequence). The CDR3 DNA reads as TGCGCCAGCAGTGAGGCCAGGGCGATGCGGGAGACCCAGTACTTC. It is translated as CASSEARAMRETQYF.

The chain uses TRBV27 and TRBJ2-7; either TRBD1 or TRBD2 may fit D (5 bases each). CDR1 and CDR2 (germline): MNHEY, SMNVEV (reference sequence). The V gene lost 7 bases and the J gene lost 3 bases, with 7 bases spanning the gap. The length of the CDR3 is 11 residues. The CDR3 nucleotides are TGTGCCAGCAATGGGGGCTACGAGCAGTACTTC. Translating gives CASNGGYEQYF.

This chain uses TRBV30 with TRBJ1-5; a weak D match, TRBD1 (6 bases). Trimming left V 0 bases short and J 6 bases short, with 12 bases between. CDR1 is GTSNPN and CDR2 is SVGIG in the germline V gene (reference sequence). The CDR3 contains 14 residues. Here the CDR3 DNA reads TGTGCCTGGAGTGTACTGGAGGGGGGTCAGCCCCAGCATTTT. Protein: CAWSVLEGGQPQHF.

The V call is TRBV9, the J call TRBJ2-2, with TRBD2 identical over 16 bases. Germline V gives CDR1 SGDLS, CDR2 YYNGEE. V gave up 3 bases and J gave up 4 bases; unmatched junction bases: 6. CDR3 length: 18 residues. The CDR3 coding sequence is TGTGCCAGCAGCGCCGGGACTAGCGGGAGGGCCCGCACCGGGGAGCTGTTTTTT. Amino acids: CASSAGTSGRARTGELFF. Using reference TRBV9 and TRBJ2-2 for the parts outside the CDR3, the full variable domain is DSGVTQTPKHLITATGQRVTLRCSPRSGDLSVYWYQQSLDQGLQFLIQYYNGEERAKGNILERFSAQQFPDLHSELNLSSLELGDSALYFCASSAGTSGRARTGELFFGEGSRLTVL.

With regard to this clone: Other DNA sequences in this specimen translate into the identical CDR3. The chain uses TRBV6-5 and TRBJ1-3, with D perhaps matching TRBD1 (5 bases). There are 15 residues in the CDR3. Germline V gene sequence: CDR1 MNHEY, CDR2 SVGAGI. Trimming pared 0 bases from V and 0 bases from J, leaving 6 bases between. The CDR3 nucleotides read TGTGCCAGCAGTTACTCGACAGCCTCTGGAAACACCATATATTTT. Translated: CASSYSTASGNTIYF.

The chain combines TRBV11-2 with TRBJ2-7; D perhaps matches TRBD1 (6 bases). From germline, CDR1 is SGHAT and CDR2 FQNNGV. This CDR3 spans 14 amino acids. V shed 5 bases and J shed 3 bases, with 14 bases lying between them. CDR3 nucleotides: TGTGCCAGCAGCGCCCGGGACACTCGCTACGAGCAGTACTTC. This gives the protein CASSARDTRYEQYF.

The chain recombines TRBV10-3 with TRBJ2-2; the match to TRBD2 covers 13 bases. Germline CDR1 and CDR2: ENHRY and SYGVKD. The J segment lost 2 bases and the V segment lost 10 bases, leaving 10 bases of the junction unmatched. The CDR3 runs to 17 residues. CDR3 protein: CATLPGLAGLNTGELFF. The CDR3 nucleotides are TGTGCCACCTTACCGGGACTAGCGGGACTAAACACCGGGGAGCTGTTTTTT.

This chain joins TRBV5-1 and TRBJ2-3; 8 bases agree with TRBD1. After removal of 0 bases from V and 5 bases from J, the junction contained 5 bases not matched to a gene. CDR3 size: 15 residues. CDR1 is SGHRS, CDR2 YFSETQ, per germline. The CDR3: CASSLEGQGVDTQYF. CDR3 nucleotide sequence: TGCGCCAGCAGCTTGGAAGGACAGGGAGTAGATACGCAGTATTTT.

The J gene is TRBJ2-1, the V gene TRBV7-6; 8 bases are a match to TRBD2. CDR3 length: 14 residues. V dropped 3 bases and J dropped 4; count of bases not matched to a gene: 2. Germline lookup yields CDR1 SGHVS and CDR2 FNYEAQ. Written as DNA, the CDR3 is TGTGCCAGCAGCTTGACTAGCGAATACAATGAGCAGTTCTTC. Protein sequence: CASSLTSEYNEQFF.

This clone has only a few counts. The CDR3: CASSQDGLAGGYEQYF. The CDR3 DNA reads as TGCGCCAGCAGCCAAGATGGGTTAGCGGGAGGCTACGAGCAGTACTTC. This chain joins TRBV4-3 and TRBJ2-7; 10 positions agree with TRBD2. With V trimmed by 0 bases and J by 3 bases, 5 bases remained unmatched. This CDR3 is 16 amino acids long. CDR1 and CDR2 from the germline V gene are LGHNA and YSLEER.

Note on this clone: This sample also contains other DNA sequences that code for the same CDR3. J is TRBJ2-7 and V is TRBV7-9, with D unclear. CDR3 length equals 13 residues. Trimming shortened V by 2 bases and J by 0 bases, and 5 bases separated the two germline ends. Germline V gene sequence: CDR1 SEHNR, CDR2 FQNEAQ (reference sequence). The CDR3 loop reads CASSLSASYEQYF. The CDR3 DNA reads TGTGCCAGCAGCTTATCGGCCTCCTACGAGCAGTACTTC.

Remarks on this clone: The sample carries other DNA sequences with the same CDR3. The J gene is TRBJ2-7, the V gene TRBV2; D remains ambiguous. Trimming stripped 1 base from V and 4 bases from J, with 5 bases between. This CDR3 has 12 residues. Germline V lookup: CDR1 SNHLY, CDR2 FYNNEI. The CDR3 region is CASSEGLYEQYF. The CDR3 bases are TGTGCCAGCAGTGAAGGGCTATACGAGCAGTACTTC.

This clone was counted once. The chain is built from TRBV30 and TRBJ1-1; D is possibly TRBD1 (5 bases). V lost 1 base and J lost 3, with 21 bases in between. CDR1 is GTSNPN and CDR2 is SVGIG in the germline V gene (reference sequence). The CDR3 is 17 amino acids. CDR3 nucleotide sequence: TGTGCCTGGAGTGCCATGGACACTCCGGTGGAACACACTGAAGCTTTCTTT. It encodes CAWSAMDTPVEHTEAFF. Combining the CDR3 with reference TRBV30 and TRBJ1-1 gives the whole variable domain SQTIHQWPATLVQPVGSPLSLECTVEGTSNPNLYWYRQAAGRGLQLLFYSVGIGQISSEVPQNLSASRPQDRQFILSSKKLLLSDSGFYLCAWSAMDTPVEHTEAFFGQGTRLTVV.